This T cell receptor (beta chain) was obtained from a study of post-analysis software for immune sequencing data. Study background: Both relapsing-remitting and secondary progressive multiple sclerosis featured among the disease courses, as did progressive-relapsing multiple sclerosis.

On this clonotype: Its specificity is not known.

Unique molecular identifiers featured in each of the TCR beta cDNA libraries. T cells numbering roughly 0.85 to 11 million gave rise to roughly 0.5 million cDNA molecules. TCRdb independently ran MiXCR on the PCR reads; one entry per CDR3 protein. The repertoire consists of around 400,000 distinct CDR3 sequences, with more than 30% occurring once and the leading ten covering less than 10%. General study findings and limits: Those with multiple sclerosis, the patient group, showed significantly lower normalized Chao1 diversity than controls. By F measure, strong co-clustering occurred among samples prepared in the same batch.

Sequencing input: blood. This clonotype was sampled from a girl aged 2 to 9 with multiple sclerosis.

The CDR3 region has the DNA TGTGCCAGCAGCTTAGTCGACTGGTTAGACAATGAGCAGTTCTTC. Residues: CASSLVDWLDNEQFF. The V and J genes are TRBV11-2 and TRBJ2-1; D unresolved. This CDR3 is built from 15 residues. V was clipped by 1 base and J by 5 bases, with 12 bases between them. Germline values: CDR1 SGHAT, CDR2 FQNNGV.